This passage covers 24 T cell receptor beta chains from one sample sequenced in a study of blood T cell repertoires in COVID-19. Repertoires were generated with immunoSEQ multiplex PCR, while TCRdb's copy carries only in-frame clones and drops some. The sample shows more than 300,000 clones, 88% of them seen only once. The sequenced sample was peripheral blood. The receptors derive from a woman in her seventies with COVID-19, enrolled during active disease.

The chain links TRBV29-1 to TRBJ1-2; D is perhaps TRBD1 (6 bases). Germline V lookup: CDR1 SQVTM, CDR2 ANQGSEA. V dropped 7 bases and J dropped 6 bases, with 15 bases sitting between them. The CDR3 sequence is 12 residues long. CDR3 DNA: TGCAGCGATTGGACAGCCACGAATGGCTACACCTTC. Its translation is CSDWTATNGYTF.

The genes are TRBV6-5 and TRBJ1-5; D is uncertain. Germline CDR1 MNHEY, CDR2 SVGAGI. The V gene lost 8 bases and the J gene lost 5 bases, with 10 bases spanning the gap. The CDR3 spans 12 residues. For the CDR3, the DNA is TGTGCCAGCCGAACCGGGGATCAGCCCCAGCATTTT. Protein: CASRTGDQPQHF.

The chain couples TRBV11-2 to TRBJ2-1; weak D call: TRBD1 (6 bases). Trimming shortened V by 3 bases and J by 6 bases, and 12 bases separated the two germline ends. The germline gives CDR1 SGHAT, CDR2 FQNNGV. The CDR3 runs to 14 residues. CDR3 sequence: CASSFNRVGNEQFF. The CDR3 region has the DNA TGTGCCAGCAGCTTCAACAGGGTGGGCAATGAGCAGTTCTTC.

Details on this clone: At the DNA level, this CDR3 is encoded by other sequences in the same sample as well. The CDR3 DNA is TGTGCCAGCAGTTACGGAGATGGCGGGGAGCTGTTTTTT. It specifies CASSYGDGGELFF. The V call is TRBV6-5, the J call TRBJ2-2; no firm D call. The CDR3 spans 13 residues. Germline V gene lookup returns CDR1 MNHEY and CDR2 SVGAGI. V gave up 2 bases and J gave up 7 bases, with 8 bases separating them.

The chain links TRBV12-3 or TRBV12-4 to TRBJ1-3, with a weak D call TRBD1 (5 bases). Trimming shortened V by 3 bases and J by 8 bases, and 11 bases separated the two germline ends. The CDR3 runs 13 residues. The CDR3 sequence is CASSLGRGDTIYF. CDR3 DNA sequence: TGTGCCAGCAGTTTGGGGCGCGGAGACACCATATATTTT.

The CDR3 here is CASSWKTGRNYGYTF. The CDR3 region has the DNA TGTGCCAGCAGCTGGAAGACAGGGCGCAACTATGGCTACACCTTC. The J gene is TRBJ1-2, the V gene TRBV7-2; 7 positions agree with TRBD1. V lost 4 bases, J lost 2 bases, and 7 bases stayed unmatched. This CDR3 has 15 residues. Germline assignment: CDR1 SGHTA and CDR2 FQGNSA.

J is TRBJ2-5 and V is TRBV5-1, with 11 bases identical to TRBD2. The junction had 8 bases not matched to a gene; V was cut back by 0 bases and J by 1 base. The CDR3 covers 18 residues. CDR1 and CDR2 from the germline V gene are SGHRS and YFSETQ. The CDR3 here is CASSLGSTSGGFQETQYF. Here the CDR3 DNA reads TGCGCCAGCAGCTTGGGCTCAACTAGCGGGGGCTTCCAAGAGACCCAGTACTTC.

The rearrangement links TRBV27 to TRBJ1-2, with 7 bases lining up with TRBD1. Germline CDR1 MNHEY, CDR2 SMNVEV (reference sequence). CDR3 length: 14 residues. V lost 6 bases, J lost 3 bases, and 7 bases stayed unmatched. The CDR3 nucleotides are TGTGCCAGCAGGACAGGGATTGGGTACTATGGCTACACCTTC. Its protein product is CASRTGIGYYGYTF.

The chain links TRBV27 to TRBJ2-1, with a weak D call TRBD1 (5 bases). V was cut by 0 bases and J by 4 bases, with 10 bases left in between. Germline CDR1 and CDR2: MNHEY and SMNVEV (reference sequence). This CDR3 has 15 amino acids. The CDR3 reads CASSLSTGSYNEQFF. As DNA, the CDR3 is TGTGCCAGCAGTTTATCAACAGGTTCTTACAATGAGCAGTTCTTC.

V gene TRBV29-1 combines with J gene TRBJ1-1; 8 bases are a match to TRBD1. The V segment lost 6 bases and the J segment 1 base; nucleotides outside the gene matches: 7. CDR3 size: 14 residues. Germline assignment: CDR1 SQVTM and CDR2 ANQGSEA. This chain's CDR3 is CSVPRTGWNTEAFF. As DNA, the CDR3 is TGCAGCGTGCCCCGGACAGGGTGGAACACTGAAGCTTTCTTT.

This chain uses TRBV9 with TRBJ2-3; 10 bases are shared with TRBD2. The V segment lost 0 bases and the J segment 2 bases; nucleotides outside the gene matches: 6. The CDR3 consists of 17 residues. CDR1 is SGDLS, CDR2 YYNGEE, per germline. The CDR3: CASSVDTSGEITDTQYF. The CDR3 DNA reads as TGTGCCAGCAGCGTAGACACTAGCGGGGAGATCACAGATACGCAGTATTTT.

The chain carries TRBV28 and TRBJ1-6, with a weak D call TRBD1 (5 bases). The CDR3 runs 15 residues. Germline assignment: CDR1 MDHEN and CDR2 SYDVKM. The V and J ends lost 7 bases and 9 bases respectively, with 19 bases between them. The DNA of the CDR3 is TGTGCCAGCACCTATGCGGGGGGGGTAACTTCACCCCTCCACTTT. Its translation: CASTYAGGVTSPLHF.

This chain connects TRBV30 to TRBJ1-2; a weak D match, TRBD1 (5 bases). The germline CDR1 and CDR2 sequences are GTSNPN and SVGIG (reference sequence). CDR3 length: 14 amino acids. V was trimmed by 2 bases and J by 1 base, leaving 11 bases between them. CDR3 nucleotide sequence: TGTGCCTGGAGTTCACACAGGAGTAACTATGGCTACACCTTC. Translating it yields CAWSSHRSNYGYTF.

The CDR3 DNA follows: TGTGCCAGCAGCTCAACGACGCCAGGGGGCCGGTACAATGAGCAGTTCTTC. This encodes CASSSTTPGGRYNEQFF. The V gene is TRBV7-3, the J gene TRBJ2-1, with 8 bases identical to TRBD1. The V gene's germline CDR1 is SGHTA and CDR2 FQGTGA. The CDR3 is 17 amino acids. The V segment lost 4 bases and the J segment 4 bases; nucleotides outside the gene matches: 12.

The CDR3 sequence: CASGLGDRPYEQYF. CDR3 nucleotides: TGTGCTAGTGGTTTGGGGGACAGACCCTACGAGCAGTACTTC. This chain links TRBV12-5 with TRBJ2-7, with 7 bases aligning to TRBD1. The germline CDR1 and CDR2 sequences are LGHNT and FRNRAP. J lost 2 bases, V lost 1 base, and 2 bases had no gene match. The CDR3 length is 14 residues.

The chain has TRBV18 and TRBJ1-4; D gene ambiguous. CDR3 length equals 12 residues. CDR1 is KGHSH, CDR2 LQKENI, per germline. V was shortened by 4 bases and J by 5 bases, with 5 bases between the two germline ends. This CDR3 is CASSLPNEKLFF. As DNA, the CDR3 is TGTGCCAGCTCACTTCCGAATGAAAAACTGTTTTTT.

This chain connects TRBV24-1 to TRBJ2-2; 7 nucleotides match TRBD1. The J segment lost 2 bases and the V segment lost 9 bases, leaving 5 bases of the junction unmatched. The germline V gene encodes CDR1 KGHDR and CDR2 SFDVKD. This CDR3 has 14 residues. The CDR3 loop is CATSQGPNTGELFF. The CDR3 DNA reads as TGTGCCACCTCACAGGGGCCCAACACCGGGGAGCTGTTTTTT.

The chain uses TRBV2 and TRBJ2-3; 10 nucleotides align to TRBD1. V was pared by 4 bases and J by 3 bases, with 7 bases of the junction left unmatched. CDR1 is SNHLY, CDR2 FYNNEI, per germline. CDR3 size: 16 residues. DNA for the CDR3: TGTGCCAGCAGTGCCCGACAGGGGGCGGGAACAGATACGCAGTATTTT. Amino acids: CASSARQGAGTDTQYF.

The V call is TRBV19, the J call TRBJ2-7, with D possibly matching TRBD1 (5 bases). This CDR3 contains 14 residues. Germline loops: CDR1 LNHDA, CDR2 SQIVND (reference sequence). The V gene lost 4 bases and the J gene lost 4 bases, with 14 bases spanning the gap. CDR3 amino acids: CASSTQGEAYEQYF. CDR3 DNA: TGTGCCAGTAGTACGCAGGGTGAGGCGTACGAGCAGTACTTC.

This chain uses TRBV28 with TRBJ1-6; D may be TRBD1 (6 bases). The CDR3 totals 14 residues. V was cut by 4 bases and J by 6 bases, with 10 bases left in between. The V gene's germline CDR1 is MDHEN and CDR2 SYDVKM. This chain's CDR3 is CASSYRDPNSPLHF. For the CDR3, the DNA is TGTGCCAGCAGTTACAGGGACCCTAATTCACCCCTCCACTTT. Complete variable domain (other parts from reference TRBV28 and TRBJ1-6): DVKVTQSSRYLVKRTGEKVFLECVQDMDHENMFWYRQDPGLGLRLIYFSYDVKMKEKGDIPEGYSVSREKKERFSLILESASTNQTSMYLCASSYRDPNSPLHFGNGTRLTVT.

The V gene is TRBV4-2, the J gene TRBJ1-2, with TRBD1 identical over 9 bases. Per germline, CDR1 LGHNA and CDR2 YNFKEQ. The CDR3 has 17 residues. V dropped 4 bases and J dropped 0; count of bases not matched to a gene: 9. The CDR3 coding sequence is TGTGCCAGCAGCCCAAGGGGGACAGGGCCTTCTAACTATGGCTACACCTTC. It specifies CASSPRGTGPSNYGYTF.

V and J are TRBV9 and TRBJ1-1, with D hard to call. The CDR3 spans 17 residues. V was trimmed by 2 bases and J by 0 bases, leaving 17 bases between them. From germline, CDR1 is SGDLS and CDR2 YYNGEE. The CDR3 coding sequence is TGTGCCAGCAGCGTTGGGTCGGGCGGGAGCATGAACACTGAAGCTTTCTTT. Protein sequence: CASSVGSGGSMNTEAFF.

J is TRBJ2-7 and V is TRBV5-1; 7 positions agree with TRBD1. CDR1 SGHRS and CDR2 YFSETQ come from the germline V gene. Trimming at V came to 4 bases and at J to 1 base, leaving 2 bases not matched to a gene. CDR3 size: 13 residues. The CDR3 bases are TGCGCCAGCAGCCAGGGACAGTCCTACGAGCAGTACTTC. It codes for CASSQGQSYEQYF.

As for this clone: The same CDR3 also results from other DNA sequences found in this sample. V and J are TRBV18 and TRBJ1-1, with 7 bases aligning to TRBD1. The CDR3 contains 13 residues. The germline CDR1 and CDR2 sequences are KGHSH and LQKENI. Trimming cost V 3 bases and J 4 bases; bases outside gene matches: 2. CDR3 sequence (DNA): TGTGCCAGCTCACCGGCAGGGGGCACTGAAGCTTTCTTT. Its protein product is CASSPAGGTEAFF.